The clone carrying this TCR beta chain was observed a few times. Its antigen is not known. This record belongs to a study of CD4 T cells in relation to SARS-CoV-2 and coronaviruses. CD4+ T cells from unexposed donors were obtained before the COVID-19 pandemic (2011-2018). After about 10 days of culture, CD4+ T cells were isolated. Fresh IL-2 medium replaced half the medium on days 3 and 7. The CDR3 consists of 15 residues. CDR1 is KGHSH and CDR2 is LQKENI in the germline V gene. After removal of 3 bases from V and 9 bases from J, the junction contained 12 bases not matched to a gene. Assay: immunoSEQ multiplex PCR; the TCRdb copy retains only in-frame clones and omits some. The data show 15,000 to 20,000 clones, with 78% seen just once and roughly 15% held by the top ten.

This chain connects TRBV18 to TRBJ1-1, with TRBD1 matching over 8 bases. This TCR was sampled from a human donor in good health. Sequencing was done on a sample of CD4+ T cells from PBMCs, cultured in vitro. CDR3 nucleotide sequence: TGTGCCAGCTCACCCCTGACCTTGGGACAGGACAAAGCTTTCTTT. This gives the protein CASSPLTLGQDKAFF.